The entry below describes one TCR beta chain. Its antigen is currently unknown. The V gene's germline CDR1 is SGHTA and CDR2 FQGTGA. Trimming took 2 bases from V and 5 from J, leaving 15 bases between them. The length of the CDR3 is 15 residues. The entry originates in a study of cytomegalovirus exposure and HLA in healthy donors. Across the study: HLA-typed donors contributed around 85 million unique TCRs, which were held in an early data release. General study findings and limits: As a later analysis showed, several of the most significant clusters appeared to be linked to common viral pathogens. Some highly shared sequence variants likely arose as a pipeline artifact.

Primers: 60 Vbeta forward and 13 Jbeta reverse. Study processing details: In a later analysis, some 11 million of some 80 million unique beta chains occurred in at least two donors. Profiling relied on immunoSEQ multiplex PCR, and the TCRdb table lists in-frame clones only, not all of them. From that table come the V and J calls and clone size; the DNA was used to work out D and trimming. The table records more than 200,000 clones, 82% of them present only once. Sequencing used PBMCs. This rearrangement joins TRBV7-3 to TRBJ2-5, with a possible D match to TRBD1 (6 bases). This TCR derives from a man aged 40-49 years in good health and CMV-seropositive. The CDR3: CASSLWGTTPETQYF. The DNA of the CDR3 is TGTGCCAGCAGCTTATGGGGGACAACACCCGAGACCCAGTACTTC.